These T cell receptor beta chains were read from a single sample in a study of blood T cell repertoires in COVID-19. Sequenced by immunoSEQ multiplex PCR; TCRdb stores in-frame clones only, minus some. The table has 150,000 to 200,000 clones, 87% seen once; the top ten hold about 2.7%. Sample: peripheral blood. Receptors were obtained from a man aged 35 to 55 with active or convalescent COVID-19. CDR3s include the opening cysteine and the closing phenylalanine or tryptophan. D genes are given only for firm matches. Clone size, where shown, is once, few, many, or a class for clones that have expanded.

V gene: TRBV2
D gene: TRBD1
clone size: NA
J gene: TRBJ1-4
CDR3 length: 14
CDR3 protein: CASSSWSGGEKLFF
CDR3 DNA: TGTGCCAGCAGCAGTTGGTCAGGGGGTGAAAAACTGTTTTTT

V gene: TRBV6-2/TRBV6-3
D gene: TRBD1
clone size: few
J gene: TRBJ2-5
CDR3 length: 17
CDR3 protein: CASSYLPGQGSFETQYF
CDR3 DNA: TGTGCCAGCAGTTATCTTCCGGGACAGGGATCTTTTGAGACCCAGTACTTC

V gene: TRBV4-2
D gene: TRBD1
clone size: NA
J gene: TRBJ2-7
CDR3 length: 14
CDR3 protein: CASSPGQGGDEQYF
CDR3 DNA: TGTGCCAGCAGCCCCGGACAGGGTGGCGACGAGCAGTACTTC

V gene: TRBV28
D gene: NA
clone size: NA
J gene: TRBJ1-1
CDR3 length: 12
CDR3 protein: CASSLLQGEAFF
CDR3 DNA: TGTGCCAGCAGTTTACTTCAGGGTGAAGCTTTCTTT

V gene: TRBV3-1/TRBV3-2
D gene: NA
clone size: NA
J gene: TRBJ2-7
CDR3 length: 14
CDR3 protein: CASSQESGLYEQYF
CDR3 DNA: TGTGCCAGCAGCCAAGAATCAGGACTGTACGAGCAGTACTTC

V gene: TRBV7-3
D gene: TRBD1
clone size: NA
J gene: TRBJ2-7
CDR3 length: 12
CDR3 protein: CASSETGGEQYF
CDR3 DNA: TGTGCCAGCAGCGAGACAGGGGGCGAGCAGTACTTC

V gene: TRBV2
D gene: TRBD1
clone size: once
J gene: TRBJ1-4
CDR3 length: 14
CDR3 protein: CASNLDRGAEKLFF
CDR3 DNA: TGTGCCAGCAATCTAGACAGGGGGGCTGAAAAACTGTTTTTT

V gene: TRBV11-2
D gene: TRBD2
clone size: NA
J gene: TRBJ2-2
CDR3 length: 15
CDR3 protein: CASSFSAGGPGELFF
CDR3 DNA: TGTGCCAGCAGCTTTTCGGCGGGGGGACCCGGGGAGCTGTTTTTT

V gene: TRBV12-3/TRBV12-4
D gene: TRBD1
clone size: NA
J gene: TRBJ1-4
CDR3 length: 12
CDR3 protein: CASSSGQGLLFF
CDR3 DNA: TGTGCCAGCAGCTCCGGACAGGGCTTGCTGTTTTTT

V gene: TRBV28
D gene: NA
clone size: NA
J gene: TRBJ1-1
CDR3 length: 14
CDR3 protein: CASSLGGQHTEAFF
CDR3 DNA: TGTGCCAGCAGTTTAGGTGGACAGCACACTGAAGCTTTCTTT

V gene: TRBV4-1
D gene: NA
clone size: NA
J gene: TRBJ2-3
CDR3 length: 16
CDR3 protein: CASSQETGLRTDTQYF
CDR3 DNA: TGCGCCAGCAGCCAAGAGACAGGTCTCCGCACAGATACGCAGTATTTT

V gene: TRBV3-1/TRBV3-2
D gene: NA
clone size: NA
J gene: TRBJ1-5
CDR3 length: 13
CDR3 protein: CASSQDINQPQHF
CDR3 DNA: TGTGCCAGCAGCCAAGACATCAATCAGCCCCAGCATTTT

V gene: TRBV4-1
D gene: NA
clone size: NA
J gene: TRBJ1-2
CDR3 length: 16
CDR3 protein: CASSQSSGNLFPGYTF
CDR3 DNA: TGCGCCAGCAGCCAAAGCTCGGGGAACCTGTTCCCTGGCTACACCTTC

V gene: TRBV3-1/TRBV3-2
D gene: NA
clone size: NA
J gene: TRBJ2-4
CDR3 length: 15
CDR3 protein: CASSQEWGVGNIQYF
CDR3 DNA: TGTGCCAGCAGCCAAGAATGGGGAGTGGGAAACATTCAGTACTTC

V gene: TRBV9
D gene: TRBD1
clone size: NA
J gene: TRBJ1-6
CDR3 length: 15
CDR3 protein: CASSATGDHNSPLHF
CDR3 DNA: TGTGCCAGCAGCGCGACAGGGGACCATAATTCACCCCTCCACTTT

V gene: TRBV19
D gene: NA
clone size: NA
J gene: TRBJ1-5
CDR3 length: 16
CDR3 protein: CASTERVIDRLLPQHF
CDR3 DNA: TGTGCCAGTACCGAAAGGGTCATAGACAGGTTGCTCCCCCAGCATTTT

V gene: TRBV6-5
D gene: NA
clone size: NA
J gene: TRBJ1-1
CDR3 length: 14
CDR3 protein: CASSFHTGYTEAFF
CDR3 DNA: TGTGCCAGCAGTTTCCATACAGGGTACACTGAAGCTTTCTTT

V gene: TRBV6-5
D gene: TRBD1
clone size: NA
J gene: TRBJ2-5
CDR3 length: 15
CDR3 protein: CASSYSDRVQETQYF
CDR3 DNA: TGTGCCAGCAGTTACTCGGACAGGGTCCAAGAGACCCAGTACTTC

V gene: TRBV6-6
D gene: NA
clone size: NA
J gene: TRBJ1-1
CDR3 length: 15
CDR3 protein: CASRKENRGNTEAFF
CDR3 DNA: TGTGCCAGCAGGAAGGAAAACCGGGGAAACACTGAAGCTTTCTTT

V gene: TRBV29-1
D gene: TRBD1
clone size: NA
J gene: TRBJ2-1
CDR3 length: 11
CDR3 protein: CSADRANEQFF
CDR3 DNA: TGCAGCGCCGACAGGGCCAATGAGCAGTTCTTC

V gene: TRBV9
D gene: NA
clone size: NA
J gene: TRBJ1-4
CDR3 length: 20
CDR3 protein: CASSPGRDWGERGRNEKLFF
CDR3 DNA: TGTGCCAGCAGCCCCGGCCGGGACTGGGGAGAGCGAGGAAGGAATGAAAAACTGTTTTTT

V gene: TRBV18
D gene: NA
clone size: NA
J gene: TRBJ1-4
CDR3 length: 16
CDR3 protein: CASSRQGRNLNEKLFF
CDR3 DNA: TGTGCCAGCTCACGGCAGGGTCGGAACCTTAATGAAAAACTGTTTTTT

V gene: TRBV9
D gene: NA
clone size: NA
J gene: TRBJ2-2
CDR3 length: 12
CDR3 protein: CASSVGSGELFF
CDR3 DNA: TGTGCCAGCAGCGTAGGCAGCGGGGAGCTGTTTTTT

V gene: TRBV7-9
D gene: TRBD1
clone size: NA
J gene: TRBJ1-2
CDR3 length: 13
CDR3 protein: CASSLETGNGYTF
CDR3 DNA: TGTGCCAGCAGCTTAGAGACAGGGAACGGCTACACCTTC

V gene: TRBV19
D gene: NA
clone size: NA
J gene: TRBJ2-7
CDR3 length: 11
CDR3 protein: CASRDRYEQYF
CDR3 DNA: TGTGCCAGCCGAGACAGGTACGAGCAGTACTTC

V gene: TRBV30
D gene: TRBD1
clone size: once
J gene: TRBJ2-7
CDR3 length: 14
CDR3 protein: CAWRGQGLSYEQYF
CDR3 DNA: TGTGCCTGGAGAGGACAGGGGCTCTCCTACGAGCAGTACTTC

V gene: TRBV29-1
D gene: TRBD1
clone size: NA
J gene: TRBJ2-5
CDR3 length: 13
CDR3 protein: CSVYTGAQETQYF
CDR3 DNA: TGCAGCGTTTACACAGGGGCGCAAGAGACCCAGTACTTC

V gene: TRBV19
D gene: NA
clone size: NA
J gene: TRBJ1-5
CDR3 length: 15
CDR3 protein: CASSTLGTTNQPQHF
CDR3 DNA: TGTGCCAGTAGTACTCTCGGCACTACAAATCAGCCCCAGCATTTT

V gene: TRBV7-9
D gene: NA
clone size: NA
J gene: TRBJ1-5
CDR3 length: 16
CDR3 protein: CASSLGIGAGNQPQHF
CDR3 DNA: TGTGCCAGCAGCTTAGGGATTGGGGCAGGGAATCAGCCCCAGCATTTT

V gene: TRBV11-1
D gene: NA
clone size: NA
J gene: TRBJ1-4
CDR3 length: 12
CDR3 protein: CATRGANEKLFF
CDR3 DNA: TGTGCCACCCGCGGGGCTAATGAAAAACTGTTTTTT

V gene: TRBV11-2
D gene: NA
clone size: NA
J gene: TRBJ1-2
CDR3 length: 14
CDR3 protein: CASSLVQTSYGYTF
CDR3 DNA: TGTGCCAGCAGCTTAGTCCAGACTAGCTATGGCTACACCTTC

V gene: TRBV5-1
D gene: TRBD1
clone size: NA
J gene: TRBJ1-2
CDR3 length: 17
CDR3 protein: CASSWHPPGQGVYGYTF
CDR3 DNA: TGCGCCAGCAGCTGGCACCCACCGGGACAGGGGGTCTATGGCTACACCTTC

V gene: TRBV25-1
D gene: TRBD1
clone size: few
J gene: TRBJ1-1
CDR3 length: 11
CDR3 protein: CASRGGQEAFF
CDR3 DNA: TGTGCCAGCAGAGGGGGACAGGAAGCTTTCTTT

V gene: TRBV2
D gene: TRBD1
clone size: NA
J gene: TRBJ2-7
CDR3 length: 14
CDR3 protein: CASSKGQELYEQYF
CDR3 DNA: TGTGCCAGCAGCAAAGGACAGGAACTCTACGAGCAGTACTTC

V gene: TRBV4-1
D gene: TRBD1
clone size: NA
J gene: TRBJ1-4
CDR3 length: 14
CDR3 protein: CASSQEGTGEKLFF
CDR3 DNA: TGCGCCAGCAGCCAAGAAGGGACAGGGGAAAAACTGTTTTTT

V gene: TRBV10-3
D gene: NA
clone size: few
J gene: TRBJ1-3
CDR3 length: 13
CDR3 protein: CAISLGEGNTIYF
CDR3 DNA: TGTGCCATCAGTCTAGGGGAAGGGAACACCATATATTTT

V gene: TRBV6-2/TRBV6-3
D gene: TRBD1
clone size: NA
J gene: TRBJ2-1
CDR3 length: 15
CDR3 protein: CASSPGQGAYNEQFF
CDR3 DNA: TGTGCCAGCAGCCCAGGACAGGGAGCGTACAATGAGCAGTTCTTC

V gene: TRBV9
D gene: NA
clone size: NA
J gene: TRBJ2-1
CDR3 length: 16
CDR3 protein: CASSEQAHNQDNEQFF
CDR3 DNA: TGTGCCAGCAGCGAACAGGCCCACAACCAGGACAATGAGCAGTTCTTC

V gene: TRBV6-6
D gene: NA
clone size: NA
J gene: TRBJ1-1
CDR3 length: 14
CDR3 protein: CASSYSGGNTEAFF
CDR3 DNA: TGTGCCAGCAGTTACTCCGGGGGGAACACTGAAGCTTTCTTT

V gene: TRBV24-1
D gene: TRBD1
clone size: NA
J gene: TRBJ2-1
CDR3 length: 13
CDR3 protein: CATSTTTGGEQFF
CDR3 DNA: TGTGCCACCAGTACGACGACAGGGGGTGAGCAGTTCTTC

V gene: TRBV7-8
D gene: TRBD1
clone size: NA
J gene: TRBJ2-3
CDR3 length: 16
CDR3 protein: CASSFYDRGHGDTQYF
CDR3 DNA: TGTGCCAGCAGCTTCTACGACAGGGGGCACGGAGATACGCAGTATTTT

V gene: TRBV4-1
D gene: TRBD1
clone size: NA
J gene: TRBJ1-2
CDR3 length: 15
CDR3 protein: CASSRGTENLYGYTF
CDR3 DNA: TGCGCCAGCAGCCGCGGGACAGAAAATCTCTATGGCTACACCTTC

V gene: TRBV5-1
D gene: NA
clone size: NA
J gene: TRBJ2-3
CDR3 length: 15
CDR3 protein: CASSWQASNTDTQYF
CDR3 DNA: TGCGCCAGCAGCTGGCAGGCCAGCAACACAGATACGCAGTATTTT

V gene: TRBV7-9
D gene: NA
clone size: NA
J gene: TRBJ1-3
CDR3 length: 15
CDR3 protein: CASSLGGGSENTIYF
CDR3 DNA: TGTGCCAGCAGCTTAGGTGGAGGGAGTGAAAACACCATATATTTT

V gene: TRBV7-3
D gene: NA
clone size: many
J gene: TRBJ1-5
CDR3 length: 15
CDR3 protein: CASSPTWGPRQPQHF
CDR3 DNA: TGTGCCAGCAGCCCAACCTGGGGGCCGAGGCAGCCCCAGCATTTT

V gene: TRBV9
D gene: NA
clone size: NA
J gene: TRBJ2-3
CDR3 length: 16
CDR3 protein: CASSVGTSEGTDTQYF
CDR3 DNA: TGTGCCAGCAGCGTGGGGACATCCGAGGGGACAGATACGCAGTATTTT

V gene: TRBV7-9
D gene: NA
clone size: NA
J gene: TRBJ1-2
CDR3 length: 16
CDR3 protein: CASSVLVRGTAFGYTF
CDR3 DNA: TGTGCCAGCAGCGTGTTGGTGAGGGGGACGGCGTTTGGCTACACCTTC

V gene: TRBV4-2
D gene: TRBD1
clone size: NA
J gene: TRBJ1-2
CDR3 length: 14
CDR3 protein: CASSRDTGGRGYTF
CDR3 DNA: TGTGCCAGCAGCCGAGATACAGGGGGAAGAGGCTACACCTTC

V gene: TRBV4-1
D gene: NA
clone size: once
J gene: TRBJ1-2
CDR3 length: 15
CDR3 protein: CASSQMTSNLYGYTF
CDR3 DNA: TGCGCCAGCAGCCAGATGACATCCAACCTCTATGGCTACACCTTC